Listed here are 27 T cell receptor beta chains from one sample, sequenced in a study of identical twins. TCRdb re-derived calls from the 5' RACE reads in MiXCR, one entry per CDR3 protein. Of more than 400,000 distinct CDR3 sequences listed, roughly 15% are singletons. These records were also assigned to another study, of yellow fever vaccine responses in identical twins.

Material: CD4+ T cells sorted from blood. The source of these receptors is a woman under 30 in good health.

This clonotype was observed a few times. This chain joins TRBV5-6 and TRBJ2-5; the D gene could be TRBD1 or TRBD2 (5 bases each). V was cut by 1 base and J by 5 bases, with 15 bases left in between. The CDR3 has 15 amino acids. The germline V gene has CDR1 SGHDT and CDR2 YYEEEE. The CDR3 spells CASSLFGDQWETQYF. CDR3 DNA: TGTGCCAGCAGCTTGTTCGGGGACCAATGGGAGACCCAGTACTTC.

This clonotype has a handful of counts. V gene TRBV28 combines with J gene TRBJ1-5; tentative D call: TRBD1 (5 bases). Trimming stripped 2 bases from V and 9 bases from J, with 11 bases between. The germline CDR1 and CDR2 sequences are MDHEN and SYDVKM. The CDR3 totals 13 residues. The CDR3 sequence is CASSLTGTAPQHF. The CDR3 DNA sequence: TGTGCCAGCAGTTTAACAGGTACAGCGCCCCAGCATTTT.

The table lists this clonotype with a few counts. V gene TRBV20-1 combines with J gene TRBJ2-3; 10 bases line up with TRBD1. Germline V gene data show CDR1 as DFQATT and CDR2 as SNEGSKA (reference sequence). The CDR3 totals 16 residues. V gave up 3 bases and J gave up 7 bases; unmatched junction bases: 13. The chain's CDR3 is CSASPPGQGLRNTQYF. The DNA of the CDR3 is TGCAGTGCTAGCCCCCCGGGACAGGGGTTGAGGAATACGCAGTATTTT.

This sequence joins TRBV2 and TRBJ1-6; possible D gene TRBD1, 5 bases. Deletions cut 8 bases from V and 0 bases from J, with 14 bases between. Germline V lookup: CDR1 SNHLY, CDR2 FYNNEI. The CDR3 covers 16 residues. CDR3: CASAEDRSSYNSPLHF. For the CDR3, the DNA is TGTGCCAGCGCCGAAGACAGAAGCTCCTATAATTCACCCCTCCACTTT.

The chain has TRBV5-6 and TRBJ2-5; 9 nucleotides align to TRBD2. Germline values: CDR1 SGHDT, CDR2 YYEEEE. The CDR3 has 12 amino acids. V shed 6 bases, J shed 4 bases, and the junction held 1 base outside the gene matches. CDR3 coding DNA: TGTGCCAGCAAGCGGGAGGCAGAGACCCAGTACTTC. Amino acid sequence: CASKREAETQYF.

The V gene is TRBV5-1, the J gene TRBJ2-5; D is possibly TRBD2 (6 bases). Germline loops: CDR1 SGHRS, CDR2 YFSETQ. CDR3 length equals 13 residues. V was cut by 10 bases and J by 1 base, with 14 bases left in between. Here the CDR3 reads CASQSGSQETQYF. In nucleotides, the CDR3 is TGCGCCTCTCAGAGCGGGTCCCAAGAGACCCAGTACTTC.

The chain uses TRBV2 and TRBJ2-1; TRBD2 matches at 12 bases. In germline, CDR1 is SNHLY, CDR2 FYNNEI. The CDR3 contains 18 residues. V shed 10 bases and J 3 bases; nucleotides not matched to a gene: 16. The CDR3 loop is CAICSSSGGARSYNEQFF. CDR3 bases: TGTGCCATCTGTTCCTCTAGCGGGGGGGCCAGAAGCTACAATGAGCAGTTCTTC.

This clonotype was counted only a few times. DNA of the CDR3: TGTGCCAGCAGTCCCCTCCCCACCCGCGGGTCCAATGGCTACACCTTC. It is translated as CASSPLPTRGSNGYTF. The rearrangement links TRBV28 to TRBJ1-2; no reliable D call. V shed 5 bases and J shed 6 bases, with 22 bases lying between them. Germline V gives CDR1 MDHEN, CDR2 SYDVKM. CDR3 size: 16 residues.

This clonotype was counted only a few times. V and J are TRBV11-2 and TRBJ1-2; TRBD1 aligns across 7 bases. The CDR3 length is 16 residues. The V gene's germline CDR1 is SGHAT and CDR2 FQNNGV. With V trimmed by 2 bases and J by 4 bases, 10 bases remained unmatched. The CDR3 sequence is CASSLRRSRDSYGYTF. The CDR3, as DNA: TGTGCCAGCAGCTTAAGACGTAGCCGGGACAGCTATGGCTACACCTTC.

This clonotype was recorded many times. The gene calls are TRBV5-1 and TRBJ2-3; D is undetermined. CDR1 SGHRS and CDR2 YFSETQ come from the germline V gene. V lost 3 bases to trimming and J lost 1 base, with 6 bases between them. The CDR3 covers 13 residues. The CDR3 sequence is CASSYGRTDTQYF. The CDR3 DNA is TGCGCCAGCAGCTACGGACGCACAGATACGCAGTATTTT.

DNA for the CDR3: TGTGCCACCAGCCAGGACAGCCCGAACACCGGGGAGCTGTTTTTT. It is translated as CATSQDSPNTGELFF. V and J are TRBV24-1 and TRBJ2-2; D possibly corresponds to TRBD1 (6 bases). The CDR3 sequence is 15 residues long. CDR1 is KGHDR, CDR2 SFDVKD, per germline. V was pared by 7 bases and J by 0 bases, with 11 bases between.

This clonotype was seen a handful of times. The CDR3 DNA reads as TGTGCCACCCAATATACAGGGGCTACGAACACTGAAGCTTTCTTT. The encoded protein is CATQYTGATNTEAFF. The rearrangement joins TRBV10-3 to TRBJ1-1; TRBD1 aligns across 7 bases. Trimming took 10 bases from V and 1 from J; bases not matched to a gene: 12. This CDR3 is built from 15 residues. CDR1 and CDR2 from the germline V gene are ENHRY and SYGVKD.

The chain couples TRBV6-4 to TRBJ2-2; 9 positions agree with TRBD2. CDR1 MRHNA and CDR2 SNTAGT come from the germline V gene. The CDR3 is 17 amino acids. J was trimmed by 0 bases and V by 5 bases; bases with no gene match: 7. The CDR3 DNA is TGTGCCAGCAGTAAGGCTAGCGGGACCGCGAACACCGGGGAGCTGTTTTTT. It specifies CASSKASGTANTGELFF.

V usage is TRBV10-3 and J usage is TRBJ2-1; 10 nucleotides agree with TRBD2. The CDR3 is 15 amino acids. V shed 4 bases, J shed 4 bases, and the junction held 4 bases outside the gene matches. CDR1 ENHRY and CDR2 SYGVKD come from the germline V gene. The CDR3 here is CAISVTSGVYNEQFF. CDR3 coding DNA: TGTGCCATCAGTGTAACTAGCGGGGTATACAATGAGCAGTTCTTC.

This chain links TRBV9 with TRBJ2-7, with 10 nucleotides matching TRBD1. The CDR3 runs 15 residues. Trimming cost V 1 base and J 3 bases; bases outside gene matches: 4. Per germline, CDR1 SGDLS and CDR2 YYNGEE. The CDR3 region has the DNA TGTGCCAGCAGCGTATCGGGACAGGGGAGCTACGAGCAGTACTTC. It codes for CASSVSGQGSYEQYF.

This chain joins TRBV20-1 and TRBJ2-1; 10 positions match TRBD2. The CDR3 runs 15 residues. The J segment lost 7 bases and the V segment lost 0 bases, leaving 6 bases of the junction unmatched. Germline V CDR1 and CDR2: DFQATT, SNEGSKA (reference sequence). This CDR3 reads CSARDLSAGGNEQFF. The CDR3 DNA follows: TGCAGTGCTAGAGATCTCTCAGCGGGGGGGAATGAGCAGTTCTTC.

This chain links TRBV20-1 with TRBJ2-7; 10 bases match TRBD2. After removal of 3 bases from V and 6 bases from J, the junction contained 14 bases not matched to a gene. In germline, CDR1 is DFQATT, CDR2 SNEGSKA (reference sequence). The length of the CDR3 is 16 residues. Here the CDR3 DNA reads TGCAGTGCTAGTGACTTGGCTAGCGGGAGACAACGCGAGCAGTACTTC. Translation: CSASDLASGRQREQYF.

The rearrangement joins TRBV12-3 or TRBV12-4 to TRBJ2-2; maybe TRBD1 (6 bases). V lost 3 bases, J lost 4 bases, and 12 bases lay in between. CDR3 length: 15 amino acids. The CDR3 nucleotides are TGTGCCAGCAGTTTTTCGCAGGGGACCACCGGGGAGCTGTTTTTT. Encoded protein: CASSFSQGTTGELFF.

This clonotype was recorded at least ten times. J is TRBJ1-2 and V is TRBV12-3 or TRBV12-4; possibly TRBD1 for D (6 bases). This CDR3 has 16 amino acids. V lost 5 bases and J lost 7, with 23 bases in between. DNA of the CDR3: TGTGCCAGCAGTCAACTACGCGGGGGGCCCTCCGGTGGCTACACCTTC. Translated, it gives CASSQLRGGPSGGYTF.

The chain recombines TRBV10-3 with TRBJ2-7; TRBD1 matches 10 bases. Germline CDR1 is ENHRY and CDR2 is SYGVKD. J gave up 0 bases and V 6 bases, and 11 bases lay outside the gene matches. CDR3 length equals 17 residues. CDR3 DNA: TGTGCCATCAGAGTACCCGGGACAGGGGCTAGCTCCTACGAGCAGTACTTC. It is translated as CAIRVPGTGASSYEQYF.

This chain joins TRBV5-1 and TRBJ1-1, with 7 bases fitting TRBD1. CDR1 and CDR2 from the germline V gene are SGHRS and YFSETQ. The CDR3 consists of 15 residues. The V segment lost 4 bases and the J segment 0 bases; nucleotides outside the gene matches: 6. The CDR3 DNA follows: TGCGCCAGCAGCCTTTGGACAGGTTTGAACACTGAAGCTTTCTTT. Protein sequence: CASSLWTGLNTEAFF. Variable domain in full (rest from reference TRBV5-1 and TRBJ1-1): KAGVTQTPRYLIKTRGQQVTLSCSPISGHRSVSWYQQTPGQGLQFLFEYFSETQRNKGNFPGRFSGRQFSNSRSEMNVSTLELGDSALYLCASSLWTGLNTEAFFGQGTRLTVV.

This chain links TRBV7-2 with TRBJ1-1, with a weak D call TRBD1 (6 bases). The germline V gene has CDR1 SGHTA and CDR2 FQGNSA. CDR3 length equals 14 residues. The V and J ends lost 3 bases and 4 bases respectively, with 12 bases between them. This chain's CDR3 is CASSFIRGGTEAFF. CDR3 in DNA: TGTGCCAGCAGCTTCATCAGGGGAGGCACTGAAGCTTTCTTT.

This clonotype was counted between two and nine times. This chain connects TRBV12-3 or TRBV12-4 to TRBJ2-2, with a tentative D call TRBD1 (6 bases). V gave up 5 bases and J gave up 2 bases, with 15 bases separating them. CDR3 length: 16 residues. DNA of the CDR3: TGTGCCAGCAGTCGGACCGGGACAATTAACACCGGGGAGCTGTTTTTT. Translated, it gives CASSRTGTINTGELFF.

This clonotype was observed a few times. The chain employs TRBV29-1 and TRBJ2-1, with TRBD2 matching 14 bases. The CDR3 runs 16 residues. V gave up 2 bases and J gave up 5 bases; unmatched junction bases: 5. CDR1 SQVTM and CDR2 ANQGSEA come from the germline V gene. CDR3 protein: CSVEPRLAGGNNEQFF. CDR3 in DNA: TGCAGCGTTGAACCCCGACTAGCGGGAGGGAACAATGAGCAGTTCTTC.

The chain combines TRBV19 with TRBJ2-1; TRBD2 aligns across 8 bases. The length of the CDR3 is 14 residues. Germline V CDR1 and CDR2: LNHDA, SQIVND (reference sequence). With 6 bases clipped from V and 5 bases from J, the junction kept 6 bases outside the gene matches. The CDR3 region is CASRNSGINNEQFF. The CDR3 bases are TGTGCCAGTAGGAATAGCGGGATCAACAATGAGCAGTTCTTC.

This clonotype has only a few counts. CDR3 sequence (DNA): TGCAGCGTTGAAAGTTCCGTTCAGACCCAGTACTTC. Its protein product is CSVESSVQTQYF. The chain is built from TRBV29-1 and TRBJ2-5; D call uncertain. The CDR3 covers 12 residues. CDR1 SQVTM and CDR2 ANQGSEA come from the germline V gene. V was trimmed by 2 bases and J by 6 bases, leaving 10 bases between them.

The rearrangement joins TRBV6-4 to TRBJ2-1, with a possible D match to TRBD2 (6 bases). The germline V and J ends were trimmed by 0 bases and 0 bases, with 9 bases remaining between them. CDR3 length: 16 residues. The germline gives CDR1 MRHNA, CDR2 SNTAGT. In nucleotides, the CDR3 is TGTGCCAGCAGTGACTCTCGGGGAGGCTCCTACAATGAGCAGTTCTTC. Protein: CASSDSRGGSYNEQFF.